The sequence of this TCR beta chain was determined in a study of OX40 agonist ivuxolimab in advanced cancers. Turning to the study itself: Partial response was recorded in three patients: one hepatocellular carcinoma and two cutaneous melanoma cases.

Using immunoSEQ multiplex PCR, the repertoire was profiled, and TCRdb retains in-frame clones only, with some absent. This table holds under 100,000 clones, roughly 91% found once. Only one count was recorded for this clone. Sequencing was performed on CD4+ or CD8+ T cells sorted from blood, taken in a trial of the OX40 agonist ivuxolimab. This TCR derives from an adult with an advanced solid tumor such as melanoma, head and neck, liver or kidney cancer.

CDR3 residues: CASSITASGNTIYF. In DNA form, the CDR3 reads TGTGCCAGCAGCATAACAGCGTCTGGAAACACCATATATTTT. This chain joins TRBV5-4 and TRBJ1-3; unclear D gene. Per germline, CDR1 SGHNT and CDR2 YYREEE (reference sequence). Trimming stripped 4 bases from V and 1 base from J, with 9 bases between. The CDR3 length is 14 residues.